The 21 T cell receptor beta chains listed next were all sequenced from one sample in a study of blood T cell repertoires in COVID-19. The repertoire was sequenced with immunoSEQ multiplex PCR; TCRdb's copy has only in-frame clones and lacks some. This table has around 470,000 clones, 80% to 95% appearing once. Sequenced: PBMCs or T cells enriched from blood (not recorded which). The receptors here all came from a man between 18 and 35 years old who had recovered from COVID-19.

The chain employs TRBV7-9 and TRBJ2-7; 11 positions match TRBD2. Germline lookup yields CDR1 SEHNR and CDR2 FQNEAQ (reference sequence). The J segment lost 7 bases and the V segment lost 7 bases, leaving 9 bases of the junction unmatched. The CDR3 runs 14 residues. Here the CDR3 DNA reads TGTGCCAGCACCAATCCCGGGACTAGCGGAGAGCAGTACTTC. As protein: CASTNPGTSGEQYF.

The rearrangement joins TRBV12-3 or TRBV12-4 to TRBJ1-1; no clear D. The CDR3 is made up of 13 amino acids. The V gene lost 6 bases and the J gene lost 10 bases, with 18 bases spanning the gap. In DNA, the CDR3 is TGTGCCAGCAGCCCCCGACCCGAGGGAGGAGCTTTCTTT. Its translation: CASSPRPEGGAFF.

The chain couples TRBV28 to TRBJ1-4, with D unclear. Trimming took 5 bases from V and 6 from J, leaving 13 bases between them. From germline, CDR1 is MDHEN and CDR2 SYDVKM. CDR3 length: 14 amino acids. Here the CDR3 reads CASSTSPSHEKLFF. In DNA, the CDR3 is TGTGCCAGCAGTACCAGTCCATCCCATGAAAAACTGTTTTTT. The full variable domain, its missing parts supplied by reference TRBV28 and TRBJ1-4, is DVKVTQSSRYLVKRTGEKVFLECVQDMDHENMFWYRQDPGLGLRLIYFSYDVKMKEKGDIPEGYSVSREKKERFSLILESASTNQTSMYLCASSTSPSHEKLFFGSGTQLSVL.

The V and J genes are TRBV3-1 (or the pseudogene TRBV3-2) and TRBJ2-7; D unresolved. The V end lost 1 base, the J end lost 1 base, and 8 bases lay between the germline ends. The germline CDR1 and CDR2 sequences are LGHDT and YNNKEL (reference sequence). The CDR3 totals 14 residues. CDR3 nucleotides: TGTGCCAGCAGCCAAGCCCCTTATTCCTACGAGCAGTACTTC. Its translation: CASSQAPYSYEQYF.

The V and J genes are TRBV19 and TRBJ1-2, with 9 nucleotides matching TRBD1. Germline CDR1 LNHDA, CDR2 SQIVND (reference sequence). The junction had 2 bases not matched to a gene; V was cut back by 6 bases and J by 3 bases. There are 13 residues in the CDR3. CDR3 amino acids: CASSRTGDYGYTF. In DNA form, the CDR3 reads TGTGCCAGTAGCAGGACAGGGGACTATGGCTACACCTTC.

The CDR3 sequence: CASRRDSKNQPQHF. As DNA, the CDR3 is TGTGCCAGCAGGCGGGACAGTAAAAATCAGCCCCAGCATTTT. J is TRBJ1-5 and V is TRBV28; 7 bases line up with TRBD1. The CDR3 runs to 14 residues. Looked up from germline, CDR1 is MDHEN and CDR2 is SYDVKM. The V and J ends lost 6 bases and 4 bases, in that order; junction bases with no gene match: 6. Full variable domain (outside the CDR3, taken from reference TRBV28 and TRBJ1-5): DVKVTQSSRYLVKRTGEKVFLECVQDMDHENMFWYRQDPGLGLRLIYFSYDVKMKEKGDIPEGYSVSREKKERFSLILESASTNQTSMYLCASRRDSKNQPQHFGDGTRLSIL.

The V gene is TRBV15, the J gene TRBJ1-5; D might be TRBD1 (6 bases). The V gene lost 6 bases and the J gene lost 4 bases, with 13 bases spanning the gap. Germline V gene lookup returns CDR1 LNHNV and CDR2 YYDKDF (reference sequence). CDR3 size: 14 residues. The CDR3 nucleotides are TGTGCCACCAGGGGGGCTATTTCTAATCAGCCCCAGCATTTT. As protein: CATRGAISNQPQHF.

The chain links TRBV18 to TRBJ1-4; D not resolved. This CDR3 has 13 residues. The V and J ends lost 8 bases and 4 bases respectively, with 11 bases between them. The germline V gene encodes CDR1 KGHSH and CDR2 LQKENI. The CDR3 DNA reads TGTGCCAGCCAACCTCAGAATAATGAAAAACTGTTTTTT. This translates into CASQPQNNEKLFF. Full variable domain (missing parts from reference TRBV18 and TRBJ1-4): NAGVMQNPRHLVRRRGQEARLRCSPMKGHSHVYWYRQLPEEGLKFMVYLQKENIIDESGMPKERFSAEFPKEGPSILRIQQVVRGDSAAYFCASQPQNNEKLFFGSGTQLSVL.

The chain links TRBV28 to TRBJ2-7, with 11 bases fitting TRBD2. Germline V gene sequence: CDR1 MDHEN, CDR2 SYDVKM. J was trimmed by 7 bases and V by 3 bases; bases with no gene match: 11. The CDR3 runs 16 residues. In nucleotides, the CDR3 is TGTGCCAGCAGTTTCCACACTAGCGGGAGCGGTAGGGAGCAGTACTTC. Protein: CASSFHTSGSGREQYF.

The V call is TRBV5-6, the J call TRBJ1-1, with 7 bases matching TRBD1. The CDR3 covers 15 residues. With V trimmed by 4 bases and J by 2 bases, 8 bases remained unmatched. The germline gives CDR1 SGHDT, CDR2 YYEEEE. The CDR3: CASSSARQGNTEAFF. For the CDR3, the DNA is TGTGCCAGCAGCAGCGCTAGACAGGGTAACACTGAAGCTTTCTTT.

This clone was seen a handful of times. The chain uses TRBV2 and TRBJ1-2; TRBD1 agrees at 7 bases. Germline V lookup: CDR1 SNHLY, CDR2 FYNNEI. Trimming removed 6 bases from V and 0 bases from J; junction bases left unmatched: 4. The CDR3 consists of 14 residues. The CDR3 DNA is TGTGCCAGCAGGGAGGGGGCGCCTAACTATGGCTACACCTTC. This codes for CASREGAPNYGYTF.

The V call is TRBV9, the J call TRBJ1-2; D might be TRBD1 (5 bases). V lost 4 bases to trimming and J lost 3 bases, with 7 bases between them. The germline V gene encodes CDR1 SGDLS and CDR2 YYNGEE. This CDR3 has 12 amino acids. CDR3 DNA: TGTGCCAGCAGCAAAGGGGACTATGGCTACACCTTC. Translation: CASSKGDYGYTF.

The chain is built from TRBV6-4 and TRBJ1-2; the D gene is possibly TRBD1 (6 bases). Germline assignment: CDR1 MRHNA and CDR2 SNTAGT. The CDR3 is 19 residues long. The V gene lost 6 bases and the J gene lost 6 bases, with 32 bases spanning the gap. This CDR3 is CASSAIPKTGQLGDDGYTF. CDR3 in DNA: TGTGCCAGCAGCGCGATACCCAAGACGGGACAATTGGGTGATGATGGCTACACCTTC.

The chain joins TRBV7-9 to TRBJ1-3; TRBD1 might be the D (6 bases). CDR3 length: 16 amino acids. V lost 1 base, J lost 4 bases, and 14 bases lay in between. CDR1 is SEHNR and CDR2 is FQNEAQ in the germline V gene (reference sequence). CDR3 sequence: CASSLVSGGRGNTIYF. The CDR3 bases are TGTGCCAGCAGCTTAGTCTCCGGGGGGCGAGGAAACACCATATATTTT. The complete variable domain, with remaining parts taken from reference TRBV7-9 and TRBJ1-3, reads DTGVSQNPRHKITKRGQNVTFRCDPISEHNRLYWYRQTLGQGPEFLTYFQNEAQLEKSRLLSDRFSAERPKGSFSTLEIQRTEQGDSAMYLCASSLVSGGRGNTIYFGEGSWLTVV.

The chain recombines TRBV4-1 with TRBJ1-2, with D unclear. The V gene's germline CDR1 is MGHRA and CDR2 YSYEKL. The CDR3 contains 15 residues. V gave up 0 bases and J gave up 7 bases, with 15 bases separating them. The CDR3 DNA follows: TGCGCCAGCAGCCAAGATCAGGCACGGATTTCTGGCTACACCTTC. Amino acids: CASSQDQARISGYTF.

V usage is TRBV11-2 and J usage is TRBJ2-1, with a weak D call TRBD2 (6 bases). This CDR3 spans 15 amino acids. The V gene's germline CDR1 is SGHAT and CDR2 FQNNGV. V lost 5 bases and J lost 2, with 13 bases in between. The chain's CDR3 is CASSLTGLTYNEQFF. The CDR3 region has the DNA TGTGCCAGCAGCCTTACGGGACTTACCTACAATGAGCAGTTCTTC.

The chain employs TRBV7-2 and TRBJ2-5, with TRBD1 matching 7 bases. CDR1 and CDR2 (germline): SGHTA, FQGNSA. V trimming: 6 bases; J trimming: 5 bases; junction bases outside the gene matches: 6. The CDR3 extends over 13 amino acids. CDR3 loop: CASRPTGVETQYF. In DNA, the CDR3 is TGTGCCAGCAGACCAACAGGGGTGGAGACCCAGTACTTC.

The V and J genes are TRBV6-1 and TRBJ1-2; D is unclear. Looked up from germline, CDR1 is MNHNS and CDR2 is SASEGT. Trimming took 2 bases from V and 4 from J, leaving 11 bases between them. The CDR3 sequence is 14 residues long. The CDR3 region is CASSEREVSYGYTF. The CDR3 DNA follows: TGTGCCAGCAGTGAAAGGGAGGTCTCCTATGGCTACACCTTC.

The CDR3 loop reads CASSFPGQNEAFF. The CDR3 nucleotides are TGTGCCAGCAGTTTCCCGGGACAGAATGAAGCTTTCTTT. The genes are TRBV28 and TRBJ1-1, with 7 bases aligning to TRBD1. The junction had 5 bases not matched to a gene; V was cut back by 3 bases and J by 7 bases. The germline V gene encodes CDR1 MDHEN and CDR2 SYDVKM. There are 13 residues in the CDR3.

The count of this clone is one. The chain has TRBV2 and TRBJ2-7, with TRBD1 identical over 8 bases. J lost 0 bases, V lost 6 bases, and 10 bases had no gene match. This CDR3 contains 16 residues. The germline gives CDR1 SNHLY, CDR2 FYNNEI. The CDR3 loop is CASSPGRDRSSYEQYF. In DNA form, the CDR3 reads TGTGCCAGCAGCCCTGGGCGGGACAGGAGCTCCTACGAGCAGTACTTC.

This clone was recorded a few times. The CDR3 loop reads CATSRDIKQGAFWGYTF. CDR3 sequence (DNA): TGTGCCACCAGCAGAGATATTAAACAGGGAGCTTTTTGGGGCTACACCTTC. The rearrangement uses TRBV15 and TRBJ1-2, with a tentative D call TRBD1 (6 bases). The V end lost 0 bases, the J end lost 8 bases, and 22 bases lay between the germline ends. Germline lookup yields CDR1 LNHNV and CDR2 YYDKDF (reference sequence). The CDR3 totals 17 residues.